The 21 T cell receptor beta chains listed next were all sequenced from one sample in a study of T cell repertoires in cytomegalovirus infection. TCRdb re-analysed the reads in MiXCR, keeping a single row per CDR3 protein. The top ten clones hold about 25% of a sample with approximately 150,000 distinct CDR3 sequences, about 20% of them seen once. Their antigens are not known. Material: CD8+ T cells from cultured PBMCs, obtained from culture after CMV antigen stimulation. All receptors come from a human donor in good health (CMV status not recorded). Some clones in this sample may be carry-over from other donors' samples.

V gene TRBV7-3 combines with J gene TRBJ2-7; 10 positions match TRBD2. The J segment lost 1 base and the V segment lost 3 bases, leaving 3 bases of the junction unmatched. Germline values: CDR1 SGHTA, CDR2 FQGTGA. The CDR3 length is 15 residues. The CDR3 is CASSFEAGGSYEQYF. CDR3 coding DNA: TGTGCCAGCAGCTTCGAAGCGGGAGGGTCCTACGAGCAGTACTTC.

This clonotype was recorded only once. The J gene is TRBJ2-7, the V gene TRBV20-1; TRBD1 is a possible D gene (6 bases). The CDR3 extends over 12 amino acids. CDR1 and CDR2 from the germline V gene are DFQATT and SNEGSKA (reference sequence). The V end was cut by 7 bases, the J end by 2 bases, with 12 bases between. For the CDR3, the DNA is TGCAGTGGCAGGGGTGTTACCTACGAGCAGTACTTC. It translates to CSGRGVTYEQYF.

In this sample, this clonotype turned up a few times. The chain couples TRBV6-4 to TRBJ2-2, with D possibly being TRBD1 or TRBD2 (5 bases each). This CDR3 comprises 14 residues. CDR1 is MRHNA and CDR2 is SNTAGT in the germline V gene. V was trimmed by 2 bases and J by 3 bases, leaving 7 bases between them. The CDR3 protein is CASSDRGDTGELFF. CDR3 sequence (DNA): TGTGCCAGCAGTGACAGGGGAGACACCGGGGAGCTGTTTTTT.

In the case of this clonotype: Relative to the germline gene, one junction end is altered; a read error may explain this. The genes are TRBV4-3 and TRBJ2-4, with D perhaps matching TRBD1 or TRBD2 (5 bases each). The CDR3 spans 18 residues. Germline V lookup: CDR1 LGHNA, CDR2 YSLEER. The CDR3 region is CASSQDWTVGAGGNSQYF. The CDR3 nucleotides are TGCGCCAGCAGCCAAGATTGGACCGTAGGGGCGGGCGGAAACAGTCAGTACTTC.

The rearrangement joins TRBV7-2 to TRBJ2-7; no firm D call. V gave up 1 base and J gave up 1 base, with 11 bases separating them. CDR3 length equals 15 residues. CDR1 and CDR2 (germline): SGHTA, FQGNSA. This CDR3 reads CASSLVRSASYEQYF. The CDR3 DNA sequence: TGTGCCAGCAGCTTAGTTCGGTCAGCTTCCTACGAGCAGTACTTC.

To note about this clonotype: One end of the junction does not line up with germline, which may come from a read error. CDR3 loop: CSAERDRDSYGYTF. The CDR3 DNA is TGCAGCGCTGAAAGGGACAGGGATAGCTATGGCTACACCTTC. J is TRBJ1-2 and V is TRBV29-1, with TRBD1 matching 9 bases. From germline, CDR1 is SQVTM and CDR2 ANQGSEA. The CDR3 is 14 residues long.

This chain links TRBV3-1 with TRBJ2-2, with TRBD1 matching 9 bases. V dropped 4 bases and J dropped 4; count of bases not matched to a gene: 7. The CDR3 totals 16 residues. Germline V lookup: CDR1 LGHDT, CDR2 YNNKEL (reference sequence). The CDR3 region is CASSRTQDRGTGELFF. As DNA, the CDR3 is TGTGCCAGCAGCCGCACCCAGGACAGGGGCACCGGGGAGCTGTTTTTT.

This clonotype is medium-sized (0.01 to 0.1%) within its sample. The chain is built from TRBV7-9 and TRBJ1-1, with TRBD1 matching over 7 bases. CDR1 and CDR2 (germline): SEHNR, FQNEAQ (reference sequence). V shed 4 bases, J shed 1 base, and the junction held 6 bases outside the gene matches. The CDR3 runs 15 residues. As DNA, the CDR3 is TGTGCCAGCAGCTCCGGGACAGATTGGAACACTGAAGCTTTCTTT. Encoded protein: CASSSGTDWNTEAFF.

There are a few counts of this clonotype. This chain links TRBV7-9 with TRBJ2-3; 9 bases line up with TRBD1. The germline V gene encodes CDR1 SEHNR and CDR2 FQNEAQ (reference sequence). The CDR3 sequence is 14 residues long. After removal of 7 bases from V and 0 bases from J, the junction contained 2 bases not matched to a gene. The CDR3 is CASKDRGSTDTQYF. The DNA of the CDR3 is TGTGCCAGCAAGGACAGGGGAAGCACAGATACGCAGTATTTT.

This clonotype was detected a few times. The V call is TRBV7-9, the J call TRBJ2-3; maybe TRBD1 (6 bases). V lost 4 bases and J 0 bases, leaving 11 bases between the germline ends. The CDR3 consists of 15 residues. Germline CDR1 is SEHNR and CDR2 is FQNEAQ (reference sequence). Here the CDR3 reads CASSSGTSSTDTQYF. The CDR3 DNA reads TGTGCCAGCAGCTCGGGGACATCTAGCACAGATACGCAGTATTTT.

This clonotype turned up a few times. The V call is TRBV12-3 or TRBV12-4, the J call TRBJ1-4; 9 positions match TRBD1. With V trimmed by 5 bases and J by 8 bases, 6 bases remained unmatched. CDR3 length: 14 amino acids. The CDR3 DNA is TGTGCCAGCAGTACGGGACAGGGAGACGAAAAACTGTTTTTT. Translation gives CASSTGQGDEKLFF.

This clonotype has more than one count but fewer than ten. The J gene is TRBJ1-2, the V gene TRBV9; perhaps TRBD1 as D (6 bases). Germline V lookup: CDR1 SGDLS, CDR2 YYNGEE. With 3 bases removed from V and 8 bases from J, the gap between germline ends came to 11 bases. CDR3 length: 12 amino acids. CDR3: CASSGERGGYTF. The CDR3, as DNA: TGTGCCAGCAGCGGGGAAAGGGGGGGCTACACCTTC. Full variable domain (rest looked up from reference TRBV9 and TRBJ1-2): DSGVTQTPKHLITATGQRVTLRCSPRSGDLSVYWYQQSLDQGLQFLIQYYNGEERAKGNILERFSAQQFPDLHSELNLSSLELGDSALYFCASSGERGGYTFGSGTRLTVV.

This clonotype was recorded a few times. The V gene is TRBV27, the J gene TRBJ2-1; D is perhaps TRBD1 or TRBD2 (5 bases each). V was shortened by 3 bases and J by 4 bases, with 13 bases between the two germline ends. Germline CDR1 reads MNHEY; CDR2 reads SMNVEV (reference sequence). The CDR3 covers 15 residues. The CDR3 spells CASSFYGAPYNEQFF. The CDR3 region has the DNA TGTGCCAGCAGTTTTTACGGGGCACCGTACAATGAGCAGTTCTTC.

V is TRBV10-3 and J is TRBJ2-1; TRBD1 agrees at 9 bases. Germline V CDR1 and CDR2: ENHRY, SYGVKD. The CDR3 is 15 amino acids. V gave up 6 bases and J gave up 8 bases; unmatched junction bases: 11. As DNA, the CDR3 is TGTGCCATCAGCTCAAGGACAGGGGCTGGAGATGAGCAGTTCTTC. Translated: CAISSRTGAGDEQFF.

The J gene is TRBJ1-4, the V gene TRBV12-5; D not resolved. Trimming took off 2 bases at V and 5 bases at J, with 6 bases between the two ends. Germline CDR1 and CDR2: LGHNT and FRNRAP. CDR3 length: 13 residues. CDR3 sequence: CASGLRPNEKLFF. The DNA of the CDR3 is TGTGCTAGTGGTTTGAGGCCGAATGAAAAACTGTTTTTT.

The CDR3 DNA sequence: TGTGCCAGCAGTTACCGGGACAGGGGTACAGATACGCAGTATTTT. Translation: CASSYRDRGTDTQYF. The J gene is TRBJ2-3, the V gene TRBV28; 10 nucleotides match TRBD1. CDR3 length: 15 amino acids. The V and J ends lost 4 bases and 3 bases, in that order; junction bases with no gene match: 4. Germline CDR1 MDHEN, CDR2 SYDVKM. The full variable domain, in which reference TRBV28 and TRBJ2-3 provide the parts outside the CDR3, is DVKVTQSSRYLVKRTGEKVFLECVQDMDHENMFWYRQDPGLGLRLIYFSYDVKMKEKGDIPEGYSVSREKKERFSLILESASTNQTSMYLCASSYRDRGTDTQYFGPGTRLTVL.

In its sample, this clonotype was seen many times. The chain has TRBV7-2 and TRBJ1-3, with D perhaps TRBD1 (5 bases). Germline V CDR1 and CDR2: SGHTA, FQGNSA. The length of the CDR3 is 15 residues. The V and J ends lost 3 bases and 0 bases respectively, with 9 bases between them. Written as DNA, the CDR3 is TGTGCCAGCAGCTTTGGGGGAAGCTCTGGAAACACCATATATTTT. It encodes CASSFGGSSGNTIYF.

This clonotype was counted between two and nine times. The CDR3 reads CANRQEGGEQYF. CDR3 DNA: TGTGCCAACCGACAGGAGGGGGGCGAGCAGTACTTC. The gene calls are TRBV6-1 and TRBJ2-7; perhaps D is TRBD1 or TRBD2 (6 bases each). The CDR3 totals 12 residues. Germline assignment: CDR1 MNHNS and CDR2 SASEGT. Trimming removed 10 bases at V and 6 bases at J, with 16 bases between.

This clonotype occurred a few times. The CDR3 DNA follows: TGTGCCAGCAGCTCTGGACAGGGGTACTCACCCCTCCACTTT. It translates to CASSSGQGYSPLHF. The V call is TRBV5-6, the J call TRBJ1-6; 9 nucleotides line up with TRBD1. The germline V gene encodes CDR1 SGHDT and CDR2 YYEEEE. The junction had 5 bases not matched to a gene; V was cut back by 3 bases and J by 10 bases. CDR3 length equals 14 residues.

This clonotype has more than one count but fewer than ten. The chain couples TRBV7-8 to TRBJ1-5, with 8 nucleotides matching TRBD1. J gave up 3 bases and V 5 bases, and 9 bases lay outside the gene matches. CDR3 length: 16 residues. Per the germline V gene, CDR1 is SGHVS and CDR2 is FQNEAQ. This CDR3 is CASSQATGGNNQPQHF. In DNA, the CDR3 is TGTGCCAGCAGCCAGGCAACAGGGGGGAACAATCAGCCCCAGCATTTT.

This clonotype came up a few times. The chain employs TRBV12-3 or TRBV12-4 and TRBJ2-7, with D unclear. The CDR3 has 12 amino acids. V gave up 2 bases and J gave up 6 bases, with 8 bases separating them. CDR3: CASSLWASEQYF. The CDR3 DNA sequence: TGTGCCAGCAGTTTATGGGCAAGCGAGCAGTACTTC.